This TCR beta chain stems from a study of T-cell reconstitution after alpha-beta-depleted transplantation in children. General study results and limits: Newly produced T cells mostly provided counts and TCRbeta diversity after one year, as hyperexpanded clones declined. Recipient T cells and thymic progenitors that survived gave rise to the high TCRbeta diversity observed at day 60 in some patients. Reportedly, alpha-beta T cells present about two months post-transplant originated from several hundred expanded clones of graft origin.

This clonotype was seen repeatedly, ten times or more. The antigen remains unidentified. The TCRbeta library was prepared with unique molecular identifiers. TCRdb ran MiXCR on the PCR reads and lists one entry per CDR3 protein. The sample lists 450,000 to 600,000 distinct CDR3 sequences; over 10% were seen once. Trimming pared 6 bases from V and 8 bases from J, leaving 19 bases between. This CDR3 has 15 amino acids. The sequence derives from a male patient younger than 18 who had a stem cell transplant for acute myeloid leukemia, so the T cells may come from the graft donor. The chain carries TRBV12-3 or TRBV12-4 and TRBJ2-2; D may match TRBD1 or TRBD2 (5 bases each). The specimen was PBMCs, mostly from graft donor cells, collected 360 days after TCRalphabeta/CD19-depleted stem cell transplant. CDR3 amino acids: CASSHWDAVGGELFF. CDR3 nucleotides: TGTGCCAGCAGCCATTGGGACGCAGTCGGTGGGGAGCTGTTTTTT.